This T cell receptor beta chain came from a study of TIL therapy for anti-PD-1-resistant metastatic lung cancer. Study as a whole: Tumor harvest preceded PD-1/PD-L1 blockade, followed by nivolumab treatment. By whole-exome sequencing, median non-synonymous tumor mutation burden was less than 1.6 mutations per megabase.

V lost 5 bases and J lost 10, with 15 bases in between. The CDR3 loop spans 13 amino acids. Indicated time point: pre-treatment sample, taken before nivolumab and TIL therapy. As regards this clone: The target antigen is unknown.

The immunoSEQ assay was v3. TCRdb's copy holds only in-frame clones and misses some; the assay was immunoSEQ multiplex PCR. This sample has about 60,000 clones, with 80% to 90% found just once. Study-wide findings and caveats: Infused TIL clonotypes partially replaced the baseline blood repertoire, then decayed over months.

The sequences come from blood, collected at baseline. The TCR sequence derives from a person aged 25-85 years with non-small cell lung cancer. The V and J genes are TRBV12-3 or TRBV12-4 and TRBJ2-1; a possible D gene is TRBD2 (6 bases). CDR3 DNA sequence: TGTGCCAGCAGTCTCCGGGGGAGACAAGAGCAGTTCTTC. It is translated as CASSLRGRQEQFF.